Listed below are T cell receptor beta chains from one sample, sequenced in a study of early T cells in non-severe SARS-CoV-2 infection. TCRdb ran MiXCR on the 5' RACE reads and lists one entry per CDR3 protein. In the table there are over 30,000 distinct CDR3 sequences, over 4.5% of which are singletons. What was sequenced was whole blood. All receptors come from an adult who was a healthcare worker with PCR-confirmed SARS-CoV-2 infection or an uninfected control (not recorded which). CDR3s include the opening cysteine and the closing phenylalanine or tryptophan. D genes are given only for firm matches. A row's size may be missing; if present it is once, few, many or a size class.

CDR3 length	clone size	V gene	D gene	J gene	CDR3 protein	CDR3 DNA
14	many	TRBV11-1	-	TRBJ2-5	CASSLDTVGETQYF	TGTGCCAGCAGCTTAGACACGGTGGGAGAGACCCAGTACTTC
20	many	TRBV28	TRBD1	TRBJ2-6	CASTPAQGDRRSAGANVLTF	TGTGCCAGCACCCCAGCACAAGGGGACAGGCGTTCGGCGGGGGCCAACGTCCTGACTTTC
13	many	TRBV20-1	-	TRBJ1-1	CTASAGKSTEAFF	TGCACCGCTAGTGCGGGGAAGTCCACTGAAGCTTTCTTT
15	medium-sized	TRBV6-5	TRBD1	TRBJ1-2	CASSLTGGLNYGYTF	TGTGCCAGCAGTTTGACAGGGGGCCTTAACTATGGCTACACCTTC
19	many	TRBV5-6	TRBD2	TRBJ2-7	CASSLTSGGLQIKSYEQYF	TGTGCCAGCAGCTTGACAAGCGGGGGGTTACAAATCAAATCCTACGAGCAGTACTTC
15	many	TRBV19	-	TRBJ2-3	CASSIATTSTDTQYF	TGTGCCAGTAGTATTGCCACAACTAGCACAGATACGCAGTATTTT
15	few	TRBV28	TRBD1	TRBJ2-2	CASSLGQANTGELFF	TGTGCCAGCAGTTTGGGACAGGCCAACACCGGGGAGCTGTTTTTT
15	few	TRBV2	TRBD1	TRBJ2-3	CASSGGQPSTDTQYF	TGTGCCAGCAGTGGGGGACAGCCGTCCACAGATACGCAGTATTTT
15	many	TRBV6-6	TRBD1	TRBJ1-4	CASSYYRDRVEKLFF	TGTGCCAGCAGCTACTACCGGGACAGGGTTGAAAAACTGTTTTTT
14	few	TRBV7-2	TRBD1	TRBJ2-7	CASRQDRGSYEQYF	TGTGCCAGCAGACAGGACAGGGGGAGCTACGAGCAGTACTTC
15	many	TRBV20-1	TRBD2	TRBJ2-3	CSTVTSGGYGDTQYF	TGCAGTACCGTAACTAGCGGGGGGTACGGGGATACGCAGTATTTT
15	many	TRBV18	-	TRBJ2-3	CASSPSSGASRWCYF	TGTGCCAGCTCACCTTCTTCCGGGGCCTCAAGGTGGTGCTATTTT
12	-	TRBV11-2	-	TRBJ2-5	CASRGLQETQYF	TGTGCCAGCAGGGGACTCCAAGAGACCCAGTACTTC
12	many	TRBV2	-	TRBJ2-7	CASSSDDYEQYF	TGTGCCAGCAGCTCGGATGACTACGAGCAGTACTTC
14	many	TRBV6-2/TRBV6-3	-	TRBJ2-1	CASSLQGFYNEQFF	TGTGCCAGCAGCCTACAAGGGTTCTACAATGAGCAGTTCTTC
14	many	TRBV11-2	-	TRBJ2-3	CASSLVQGKDTQYF	TGTGCCAGCAGCTTAGTTCAGGGAAAAGATACGCAGTATTTT